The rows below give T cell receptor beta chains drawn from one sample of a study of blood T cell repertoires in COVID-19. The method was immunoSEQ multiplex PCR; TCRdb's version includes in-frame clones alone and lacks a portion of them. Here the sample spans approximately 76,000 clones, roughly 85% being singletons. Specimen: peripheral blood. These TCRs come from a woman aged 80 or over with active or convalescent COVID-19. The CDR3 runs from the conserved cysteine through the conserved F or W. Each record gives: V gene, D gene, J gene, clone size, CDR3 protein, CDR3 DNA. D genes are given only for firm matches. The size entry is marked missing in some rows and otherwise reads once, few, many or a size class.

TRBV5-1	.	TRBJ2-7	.	CASRETPTYEQYF	TGCGCCAGCAGAGAGACACCGACCTACGAGCAGTACTTC
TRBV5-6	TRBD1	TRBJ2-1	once	CASSLGQGNEQFF	TGTGCCAGCAGCTTGGGACAGGGCAATGAGCAGTTCTTC
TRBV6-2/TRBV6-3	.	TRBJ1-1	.	CASSPPGRGAFF	TGTGCCAGCAGTCCGCCGGGCAGGGGAGCTTTCTTT
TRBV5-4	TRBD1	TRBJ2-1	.	CASSWGLQGPEQFF	TGTGCCAGCAGCTGGGGATTACAGGGGCCTGAGCAGTTCTTC
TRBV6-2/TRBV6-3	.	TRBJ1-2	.	CASSYDSANYGYTF	TGTGCCAGCAGTTACGACAGCGCCAACTATGGCTACACCTTC
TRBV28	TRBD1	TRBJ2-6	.	CASSSGTGFSGANVLTF	TGTGCCAGCAGTTCCGGGACAGGGTTTTCAGGGGCCAACGTCCTGACTTTC
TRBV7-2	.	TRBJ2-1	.	CASSPVEVGEQFF	TGTGCCAGCAGCCCTGTTGAGGTTGGAGAGCAGTTCTTC
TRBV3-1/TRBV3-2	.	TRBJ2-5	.	CASSGTLYQETQYF	TGTGCCAGCAGCGGGACTCTGTACCAAGAGACCCAGTACTTC
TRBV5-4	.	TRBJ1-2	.	CASSQTDPYGYTF	TGTGCCAGCAGTCAGACAGACCCCTATGGCTACACCTTC
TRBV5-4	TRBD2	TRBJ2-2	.	CASSPAGASGGIKTGELFF	TGTGCCAGCAGCCCGGCAGGGGCTAGCGGGGGGATAAAAACCGGGGAGCTGTTTTTT
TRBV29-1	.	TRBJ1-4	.	CSVTLDSSLRKLFF	TGCAGCGTAACCCTCGACAGTTCCCTCAGGAAACTGTTTTTT
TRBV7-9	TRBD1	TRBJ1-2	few	CASSPGQGRRYGYTF	TGTGCCAGCAGCCCTGGACAGGGGCGTCGCTATGGCTACACCTTC
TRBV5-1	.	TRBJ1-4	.	CASSLDRPEKLFF	TGCGCCAGCAGCTTGGACAGACCCGAAAAACTGTTTTTT
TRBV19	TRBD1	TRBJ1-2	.	CASSRGTGASIFYGYTF	TGTGCCAGTAGTAGAGGGACAGGGGCCTCGATCTTCTATGGCTACACCTTC
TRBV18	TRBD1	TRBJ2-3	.	CASSPTPGTGVTDTQYF	TGTGCCAGCTCACCCACCCCCGGGACAGGGGTCACAGATACGCAGTATTTT
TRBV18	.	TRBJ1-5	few	CASSSGEDQPQHF	TGTGCCAGCTCTAGTGGTGAGGATCAGCCCCAGCATTTT
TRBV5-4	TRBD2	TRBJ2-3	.	CASSWRLAGGPVDTQYF	TGTGCCAGCAGCTGGAGACTAGCGGGGGGGCCTGTGGATACGCAGTATTTT
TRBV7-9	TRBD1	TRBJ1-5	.	CASSLGSGQGNQPQHF	TGTGCCAGCAGCTTAGGATCGGGACAGGGAAATCAGCCCCAGCATTTT
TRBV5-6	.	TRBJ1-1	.	CASSLSGTEAFF	TGTGCCAGCAGCTTGTCGGGAACTGAAGCTTTCTTT
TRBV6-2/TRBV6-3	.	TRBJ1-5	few	CATGPPSVGAYQPQHF	TGTGCCACCGGCCCCCCGAGCGTGGGGGCTTATCAGCCCCAGCATTTT
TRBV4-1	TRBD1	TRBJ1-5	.	CASSQGTGRSNQPQHF	TGCGCCAGCAGCCAAGGGACAGGGAGGAGCAATCAGCCCCAGCATTTT
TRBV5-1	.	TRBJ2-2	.	CASSLDLTGELFF	TGCGCCAGCAGCTTGGACCTAACCGGGGAGCTGTTTTTT
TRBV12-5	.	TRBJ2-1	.	CASGFRPGEPFF	TGTGCTAGTGGTTTTCGGCCAGGGGAGCCGTTCTTC
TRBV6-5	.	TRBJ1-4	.	CATLPSGATNEKLFF	TGTGCCACCCTCCCGTCGGGGGCAACTAATGAAAAACTGTTTTTT
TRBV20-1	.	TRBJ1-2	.	CSAPNTAGYTF	TGCAGTGCTCCGAACACCGCTGGCTACACCTTC
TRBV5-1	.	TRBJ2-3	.	CASSHTRPDTQYF	TGCGCCAGCAGCCACACCAGGCCAGATACGCAGTATTTT
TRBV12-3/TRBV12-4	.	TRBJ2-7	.	CASSLDLDTEQYF	TGTGCCAGCAGTTTAGATCTGGACACCGAGCAGTACTTC
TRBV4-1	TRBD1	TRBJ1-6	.	CASSRFAGGPFYNSPLHF	TGCGCCAGCAGCCGGTTTGCAGGGGGCCCTTTCTATAATTCACCCCTCCACTTT
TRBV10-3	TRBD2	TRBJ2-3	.	CAISTVGLAGFSGNTDTQYF	TGTGCCATCAGTACGGTAGGGCTAGCGGGGTTCAGTGGGAACACAGATACGCAGTATTTT
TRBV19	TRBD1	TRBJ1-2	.	CASSTLSTGGNRAGYTF	TGTGCCAGTAGTACCCTTTCGACAGGGGGCAACCGAGCTGGCTACACCTTC
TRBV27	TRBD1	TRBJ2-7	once	CASSFAPRQGASTYF	TGTGCCAGCAGTTTCGCCCCGAGACAGGGCGCTAGTACCTACTTC
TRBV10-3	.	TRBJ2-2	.	CAISFTGTGELFF	TGTGCCATCAGTTTCACAGGGACCGGGGAGCTGTTTTTT
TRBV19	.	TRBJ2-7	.	CASSIVGGQGGISYEQYF	TGTGCCAGTAGTATAGTCGGCGGTCAAGGGGGTATTTCCTACGAGCAGTACTTC
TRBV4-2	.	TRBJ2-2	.	CASSQGKSGWDLGELFF	TGTGCCAGCAGCCAAGGAAAATCTGGTTGGGACTTGGGGGAGCTGTTTTTT
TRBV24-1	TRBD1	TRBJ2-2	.	CATSDAGQGNTGELFF	TGTGCCACCAGTGATGCGGGACAGGGGAACACCGGGGAGCTGTTTTTT
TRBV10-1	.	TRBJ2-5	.	CASSQSRGETQYF	TGCGCCAGCAGTCAATCCAGAGGGGAGACCCAGTACTTC
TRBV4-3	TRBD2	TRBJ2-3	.	CASSQAGTSGSDTQYF	TGCGCCAGCAGCCAAGCCGGGACTAGCGGATCAGATACGCAGTATTTT
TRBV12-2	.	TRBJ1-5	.	CASPLLKAAGNQPQHF	TGTGCAAGTCCCCTCCTTAAGGCGGCTGGTAATCAGCCCCAGCATTTT
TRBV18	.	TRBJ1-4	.	CASSPPTGLANEKLFF	TGTGCCAGCTCACCACCAACAGGGTTAGCTAATGAAAAACTGTTTTTT
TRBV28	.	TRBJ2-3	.	CASIAGGRDTDTQYF	TGTGCCAGCATTGCCGGGGGGCGGGACACAGATACGCAGTATTTT
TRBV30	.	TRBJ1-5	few	CAWSVTHRDQPQHF	TGTGCCTGGAGTGTAACGCACAGGGATCAGCCCCAGCATTTT
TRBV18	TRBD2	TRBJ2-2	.	CASSLGLEPTGELFF	TGTGCCAGCTCACTAGGACTAGAGCCCACCGGGGAGCTGTTTTTT
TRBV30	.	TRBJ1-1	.	CAWSGGTPGKTEAFF	TGTGCCTGGAGTGGGGGAACCCCAGGGAAGACTGAAGCTTTCTTT
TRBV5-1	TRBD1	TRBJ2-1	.	CASSSRTGGSSYNEQFF	TGCGCCAGCAGCTCGAGGACAGGGGGTAGCTCCTACAATGAGCAGTTCTTC
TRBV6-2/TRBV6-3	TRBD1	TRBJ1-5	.	CASSNKQGAFVQPQHF	TGTGCCAGCAGTAATAAACAGGGGGCGTTTGTTCAGCCCCAGCATTTT
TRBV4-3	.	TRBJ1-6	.	CASSQAVAGNNSPLHF	TGCGCCAGCAGCCAAGCTGTGGCAGGGAATAATTCACCCCTCCACTTT
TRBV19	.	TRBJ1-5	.	CASTRGQGGNQPQHF	TGTGCCAGTACTAGGGGTCAGGGTGGCAATCAGCCCCAGCATTTT
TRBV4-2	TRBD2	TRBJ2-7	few	CASSQAPGGASYEQYF	TGTGCCAGCAGCCAAGCCCCCGGGGGGGCATCCTACGAGCAGTACTTC
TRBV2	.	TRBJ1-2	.	CASSVDSNLYGYTF	TGTGCCAGCAGTGTTGACTCAAACCTGTATGGCTACACCTTC
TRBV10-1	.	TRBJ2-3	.	CASSESGAVDTQYF	TGCGCCAGCAGTGAGTCAGGGGCGGTAGATACGCAGTATTTT
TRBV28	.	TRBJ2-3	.	CASSPVRGATDTQYF	TGTGCCAGCAGTCCAGTCCGGGGGGCCACAGATACGCAGTATTTT
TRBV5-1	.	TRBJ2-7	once	CASSSTLSSYEQYF	TGCGCCAGCAGCTCGACACTGAGCTCCTACGAGCAGTACTTC
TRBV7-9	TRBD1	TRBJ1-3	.	CASRSTGAPGNTIYF	TGTGCCAGCAGATCAACAGGGGCCCCTGGAAACACCATATATTTT
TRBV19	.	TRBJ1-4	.	CASSISSAGKLFF	TGTGCCAGTAGTATATCCAGCGCGGGGAAACTGTTTTTT
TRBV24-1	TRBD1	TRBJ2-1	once	CATSDGDSYNEQFF	TGTGCCACCAGTGATGGGGACAGCTACAATGAGCAGTTCTTC
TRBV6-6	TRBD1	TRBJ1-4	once	CASSEDRENEKLFF	TGTGCCAGCAGTGAGGACAGGGAAAATGAAAAACTGTTTTTT
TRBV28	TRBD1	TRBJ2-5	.	CASSLLRQGAETQYF	TGTGCCAGCAGTTTATTGCGACAGGGGGCGGAGACCCAGTACTTC
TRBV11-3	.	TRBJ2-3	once	CASSLGGPDTDTQYF	TGTGCCAGCAGCTTAGGTGGGCCTGACACAGATACGCAGTATTTT
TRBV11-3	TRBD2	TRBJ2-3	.	CASSSRLAGGLADTQYF	TGTGCCAGCAGCTCGCGACTAGCGGGGGGTCTGGCTGATACGCAGTATTTT